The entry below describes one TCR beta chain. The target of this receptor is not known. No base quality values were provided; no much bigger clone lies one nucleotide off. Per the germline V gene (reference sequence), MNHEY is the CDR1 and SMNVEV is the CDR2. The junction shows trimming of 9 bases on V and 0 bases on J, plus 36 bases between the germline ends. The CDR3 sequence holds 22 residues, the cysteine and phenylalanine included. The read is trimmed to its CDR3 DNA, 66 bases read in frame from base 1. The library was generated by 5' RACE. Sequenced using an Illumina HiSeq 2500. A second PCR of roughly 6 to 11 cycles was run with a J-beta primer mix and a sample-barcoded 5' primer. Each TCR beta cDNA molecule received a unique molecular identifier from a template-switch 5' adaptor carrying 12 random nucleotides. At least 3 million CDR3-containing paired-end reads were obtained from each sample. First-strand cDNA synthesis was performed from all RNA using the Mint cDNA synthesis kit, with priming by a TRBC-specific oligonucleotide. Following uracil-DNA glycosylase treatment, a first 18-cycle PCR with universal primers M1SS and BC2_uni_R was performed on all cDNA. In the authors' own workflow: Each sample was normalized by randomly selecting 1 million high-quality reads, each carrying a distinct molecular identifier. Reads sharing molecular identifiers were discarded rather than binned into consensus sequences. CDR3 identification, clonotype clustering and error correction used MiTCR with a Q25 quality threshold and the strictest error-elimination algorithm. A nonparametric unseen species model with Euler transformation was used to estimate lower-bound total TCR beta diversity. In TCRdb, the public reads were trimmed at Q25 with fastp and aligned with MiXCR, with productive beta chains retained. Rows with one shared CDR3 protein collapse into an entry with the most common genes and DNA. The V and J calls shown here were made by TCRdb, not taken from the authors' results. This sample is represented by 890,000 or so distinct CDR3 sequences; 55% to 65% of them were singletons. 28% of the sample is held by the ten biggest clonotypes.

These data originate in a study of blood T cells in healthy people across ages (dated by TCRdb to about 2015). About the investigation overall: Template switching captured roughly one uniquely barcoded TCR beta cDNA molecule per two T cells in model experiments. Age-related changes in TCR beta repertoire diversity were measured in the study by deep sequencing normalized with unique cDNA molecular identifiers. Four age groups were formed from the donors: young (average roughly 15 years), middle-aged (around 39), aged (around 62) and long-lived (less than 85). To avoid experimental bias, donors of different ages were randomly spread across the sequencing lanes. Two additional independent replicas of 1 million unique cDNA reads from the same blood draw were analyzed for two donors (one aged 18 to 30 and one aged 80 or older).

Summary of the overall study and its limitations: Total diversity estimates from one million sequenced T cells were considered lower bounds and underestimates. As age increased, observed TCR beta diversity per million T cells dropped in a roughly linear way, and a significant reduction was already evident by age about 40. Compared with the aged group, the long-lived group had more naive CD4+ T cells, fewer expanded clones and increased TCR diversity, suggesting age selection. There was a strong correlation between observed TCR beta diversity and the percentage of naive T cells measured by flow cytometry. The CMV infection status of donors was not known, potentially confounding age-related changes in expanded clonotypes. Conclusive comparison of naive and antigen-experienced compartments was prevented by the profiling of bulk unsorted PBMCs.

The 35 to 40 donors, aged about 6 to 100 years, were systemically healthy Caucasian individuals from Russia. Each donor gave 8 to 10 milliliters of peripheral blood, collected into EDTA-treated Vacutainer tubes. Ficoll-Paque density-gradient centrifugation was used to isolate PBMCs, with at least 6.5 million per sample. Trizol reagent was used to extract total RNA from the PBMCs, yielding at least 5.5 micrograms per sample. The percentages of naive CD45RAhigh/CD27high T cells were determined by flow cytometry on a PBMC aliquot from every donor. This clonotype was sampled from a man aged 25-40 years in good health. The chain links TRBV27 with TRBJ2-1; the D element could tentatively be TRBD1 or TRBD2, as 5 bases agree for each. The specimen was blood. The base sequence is TGTGCCAGAAGAAGTGGGGGTTTTGTATTTGAAGGTGTTCTTAGCTCCTACAATGAGCAGTTCTTC. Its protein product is CARRSGGFVFEGVLSSYNEQFF.